Listed below are T cell receptor beta chains from one sample, sequenced in a study of T cells in Graves' hyperthyroidism and ophthalmopathy. MiXCR, run by TCRdb on the multiplex PCR reads, gives a single entry per CDR3 protein. The sample includes about 580,000 distinct CDR3 sequences, around 13% seen only once; the top ten take approximately 5.7%. The sequencing input was blood. The receptor set was obtained from a woman aged 30 to 39 with Graves' hyperthyroidism that later progressed to Graves' ophthalmopathy. CDR3s include the opening cysteine and the closing phenylalanine or tryptophan. D genes are given only for firm matches. Size is stated for part of the rows, as once, few or many counts, or as a class when the clone is expanded.

j_call | v_call | clone_size | d_call | cdr3_length | cdr3_nt | cdr3_aa
TRBJ2-5 | TRBV7-2 | - | TRBD2 | 12 | TGTGCCAGCAGCTCCTCTAGCGGGAGTGTATACTTC | CASSSSSGSVYF
TRBJ2-2 | TRBV7-8 | - | - | 14 | TGTGCCAGCAGCTTAGCGCATCGGGTCCCGGAGCTGTTTTTT | CASSLAHRVPELFF
TRBJ1-5 | TRBV6-1 | - | - | 15 | TGTGCCAGCAGTTATACCGGGTATAGCAATCAGCCCCAGCATTTT | CASSYTGYSNQPQHF
TRBJ2-7 | TRBV27 | - | TRBD1 | 15 | TGTGCCAGCAGCTCCACCCGGACAGGGCGGGACGAGCAGTACTTC | CASSSTRTGRDEQYF
TRBJ1-5 | TRBV5-8 | few | - | 16 | TGTGCCAGCAGCTTGCCTATGAGGTTCAGGAGTCAGCCCCAGCATTTT | CASSLPMRFRSQPQHF
TRBJ2-5 | TRBV6-5 | many | TRBD2 | 16 | TGTGCCAGCAGTTACGGAGGGCGGGAGGGCCGAAAGACCCAGTACTTC | CASSYGGREGRKTQYF
TRBJ1-1 | TRBV12-3/TRBV12-4 | many | - | 14 | TGTGCCAGCAGGCAAGGACGGCCGCAGACTGAAGCTTTCTTT | CASRQGRPQTEAFF
TRBJ2-7 | TRBV2 | many | - | 14 | TGTGCCAGCAGTGAATCGGGGTTCTCCTACGAGCAGTACTTC | CASSESGFSYEQYF
TRBJ2-1 | TRBV12-3/TRBV12-4 | - | - | 14 | TGTGCCAGCAGTTTCCATGGTGGGGTGGAGACCCAGTTCTTC | CASSFHGGVETQFF
TRBJ2-7 | TRBV27 | many | - | 15 | TGTGCCAGCGGTGTCTTATCAGGGGACCCTTACGAGCAGTACTTC | CASGVLSGDPYEQYF
TRBJ1-1 | TRBV2 | - | - | 15 | TGTGCCAGCAGTGATGGACACCCCGGGAGTACTGAAGCTTTCTTT | CASSDGHPGSTEAFF
TRBJ2-7 | TRBV10-3 | many | - | 16 | TGTGCCATCAGTGGCACCCCAGGGGCGGGACCCTACGAGCAGTACTTC | CAISGTPGAGPYEQYF
TRBJ2-5 | TRBV28 | many | TRBD1 | 12 | TGTGCCAGCACTCAGGGGGCCGAGACCCAGTACTTC | CASTQGAETQYF
TRBJ1-3 | TRBV19 | many | - | 11 | TGTGCCGGGCTTTTAGGCGACACCATATATTTT | CAGLLGDTIYF
TRBJ2-5 | TRBV12-5 | many | TRBD2 | 16 | TGTGCTAGTGGTTCAGTCCTAGCGGGGGGGGGAGAGACCCAGTACTTC | CASGSVLAGGGETQYF
TRBJ2-7 | TRBV6-1 | many | TRBD1 | 15 | TGTGCCAGCAGAGACCTGGGACAGGGATCCTACGAGCAGTACTTC | CASRDLGQGSYEQYF
TRBJ1-1 | TRBV7-8 | few | - | 15 | TGTGCCAGCAGCCTTGACAGCCGAGGGGCCACTGAAGCTTTCTTT | CASSLDSRGATEAFF
TRBJ2-1 | TRBV14 | - | - | 14 | TGTGCCAGCAGCCAAGCAACAGTCCCCAATGAGCAGTTCTTC | CASSQATVPNEQFF
TRBJ1-1 | TRBV19 | - | - | 13 | TGTGCCAGTAGTGCCCGGATTAACACTGAAGCTTTCTTT | CASSARINTEAFF
TRBJ1-1 | TRBV2 | many | - | 15 | TGTGCCAGCAGACTACGGGTATTACTGGGGACTGAAGCTTTCTTT | CASRLRVLLGTEAFF
TRBJ2-1 | TRBV19 | - | TRBD2 | 17 | TGTGCCAGTAGCCTTAGACTAGCGGGAGGACTCTACAATGAGCAGTTCTTC | CASSLRLAGGLYNEQFF
TRBJ1-2 | TRBV3-1 | few | - | 13 | TGTGCCAGCAGCCAACAGGGCACTTATGGCTACACCTTC | CASSQQGTYGYTF
TRBJ2-3 | TRBV7-2 | once | TRBD2 | 17 | TGTGCCAGCAGCGACCCCAGCGGGAGGGAGAGCACAGGTACGCAGTATTTT | CASSDPSGRESTGTQYF
TRBJ2-7 | TRBV2 | many | - | 14 | TGTGCCACCACAAGGAGGGACGGAGCCTACGAGCAGTACTTC | CATTRRDGAYEQYF
TRBJ1-1 | TRBV19 | many | - | 17 | TGTGCCAGTAGTATAGTTGGCGGGGGGGATACCAACACTGAAGCTTTCTTT | CASSIVGGGDTNTEAFF
TRBJ1-1 | TRBV18 | many | - | 13 | TGTGCCAGCTCACCCACTCAAAGGGGTGAAGCTTTCTTT | CASSPTQRGEAFF
TRBJ2-1 | TRBV10-3 | many | - | 13 | TGTGCCATCAGTGAGTCTGGAGGGACAGCCCAGTTCTTC | CAISESGGTAQFF
TRBJ2-7 | TRBV6-2/TRBV6-3 | few | - | 13 | TGTGCCAGCAGGTACGGGGTCTCCTACGAGCAGTACTTC | CASRYGVSYEQYF
TRBJ2-7 | TRBV19 | few | - | 14 | TGTGCCAGTAGTCAGCCCCGGACGGAGTACGAGCAGTACTTC | CASSQPRTEYEQYF
TRBJ2-7 | TRBV7-2 | - | - | 17 | TGTGCCAGCAGCCCGCCCTCGCGGGGAAGCAGGGATGACGAGCAGTACTTC | CASSPPSRGSRDDEQYF
TRBJ2-2 | TRBV4-3 | - | - | 16 | TGCGCCAGCAGCCAAGATAGGTGGCAGATAGGAGGGGAGCTGTTTTTT | CASSQDRWQIGGELFF
TRBJ2-6 | TRBV3-1 | many | - | 14 | TGTGCCAGCAGTCCCAACTCTGGGGCCAACGTCCTGACTTTC | CASSPNSGANVLTF
TRBJ2-2 | TRBV4-1 | few | TRBD1 | 16 | TGCGCCAGCAGCGAAGCGGACAGGGAATACACCGGGGAGCTGTTTTTT | CASSEADREYTGELFF
TRBJ1-1 | TRBV11-2 | few | TRBD1 | 16 | TGTGCCAGCAGCTTAGGGGGACAGGGGTTTGGCACTGAAGCTTTCTTT | CASSLGGQGFGTEAFF
TRBJ2-5 | TRBV30 | many | - | 13 | TGTGCCTGGAATTGGGCAGTCCAAGAGACCCAGTACTTC | CAWNWAVQETQYF
TRBJ1-2 | TRBV27 | many | - | 13 | TGTGCCAGCAGTCCTAGGGGGGGAGGCGGCTACACCTTC | CASSPRGGGGYTF
TRBJ2-1 | TRBV20-1 | - | TRBD1 | 15 | TGCAGCGCTAAGCCGGGACAGGGGCTTCTGAATGAGCAGTCCTTC | CSAKPGQGLLNEQSF
TRBJ2-7 | TRBV7-2 | - | TRBD2 | 16 | TGTGCCAGCAGCTCTTACCCGACTAGCGGGGGCTACGAGCAGTACTTC | CASSSYPTSGGYEQYF
TRBJ1-4 | TRBV20-1 | many | - | 14 | TGCAGTGCTAGACCGTCGCAGATTAATGAAAAACTGTTTTTT | CSARPSQINEKLFF
TRBJ2-7 | TRBV7-8 | many | - | 18 | TGTGCCAGCAGCATTAGCCGGGGCACTACAAAATCGGTCTACGAGCAGTACTTC | CASSISRGTTKSVYEQYF
TRBJ1-1 | TRBV30 | - | TRBD1 | 12 | TGTGCATATGGGACAGGGTTAGCTGAAGCTTTCTTT | CAYGTGLAEAFF
TRBJ2-2 | TRBV30 | many | TRBD1 | 17 | TGTGCCTGGAGCCAAATCACAGGGGGCACAGGTACCGGGGAGCTGTTTTTT | CAWSQITGGTGTGELFF
TRBJ2-7 | TRBV7-9 | few | TRBD2 | 14 | TGTGCCAGCAGCTTTGGGACTAGCGGGGACGAGCAGTACTTC | CASSFGTSGDEQYF
TRBJ2-2 | TRBV20-1 | - | TRBD2 | 18 | TGCAGTGCTAGAGATCGGACTAGCGGGAGAAGGAACACCGGGGAGCTGTTTTTT | CSARDRTSGRRNTGELFF
TRBJ1-2 | TRBV20-1 | many | - | 11 | TGCAGTGTATCCGGCACCTATGGCTACACCTTC | CSVSGTYGYTF
TRBJ2-2 | TRBV6-2/TRBV6-3 | many | - | 14 | TGTGCCAGCAGCCCACATACCACTACCGGGGAGCTGTTTTTT | CASSPHTTTGELFF
TRBJ1-5 | TRBV29-1 | few | - | 13 | TGCAGCGTTGCCAGGGGTAGCAATCAGCCCCAGCATTTT | CSVARGSNQPQHF
TRBJ1-3 | TRBV20-1 | - | - | 13 | TGCAGTGTAAGGAGAGGGGGTGGAAACACCATATATTTT | CSVRRGGGNTIYF
TRBJ2-6 | TRBV15 | many | TRBD1 | 19 | TGTGCCACCAGCAGATCCCCGGGACAGGGGGCCCCTGGGGCCAACGTCCTGACTTTC | CATSRSPGQGAPGANVLTF
TRBJ1-4 | TRBV6-1 | - | TRBD1 | 17 | TGTGCCAGCAGTGAAGGGTACAGGGGTTCAACTAATGAAAAACTGTTTTTT | CASSEGYRGSTNEKLFF